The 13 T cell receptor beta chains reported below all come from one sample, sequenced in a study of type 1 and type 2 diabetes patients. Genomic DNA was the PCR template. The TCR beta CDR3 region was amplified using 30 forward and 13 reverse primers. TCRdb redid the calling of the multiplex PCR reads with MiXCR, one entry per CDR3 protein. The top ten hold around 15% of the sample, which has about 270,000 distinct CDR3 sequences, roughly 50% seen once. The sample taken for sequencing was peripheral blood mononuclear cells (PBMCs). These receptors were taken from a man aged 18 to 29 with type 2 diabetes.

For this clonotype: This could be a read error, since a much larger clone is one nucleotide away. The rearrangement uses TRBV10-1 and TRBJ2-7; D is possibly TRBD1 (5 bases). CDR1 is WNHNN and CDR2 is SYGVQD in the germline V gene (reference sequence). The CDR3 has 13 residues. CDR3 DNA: TGCGCCAGCAGCCCGACAGCCTCCTGCGAGCAGTACTTC. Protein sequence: CASSPTASCEQYF.

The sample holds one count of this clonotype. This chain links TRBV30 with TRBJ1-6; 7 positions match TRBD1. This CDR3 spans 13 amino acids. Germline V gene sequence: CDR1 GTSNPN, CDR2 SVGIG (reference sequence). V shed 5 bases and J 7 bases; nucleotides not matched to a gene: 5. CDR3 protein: CAWATGANSPLHF. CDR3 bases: TGTGCCTGGGCAACAGGGGCGAATTCACCCCTCCACTTT. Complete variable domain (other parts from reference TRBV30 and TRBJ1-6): SQTIHQWPATLVQPVGSPLSLECTVEGTSNPNLYWYRQAAGRGLQLLFYSVGIGQISSEVPQNLSASRPQDRQFILSSKKLLLSDSGFYLCAWATGANSPLHFGNGTRLTVT.

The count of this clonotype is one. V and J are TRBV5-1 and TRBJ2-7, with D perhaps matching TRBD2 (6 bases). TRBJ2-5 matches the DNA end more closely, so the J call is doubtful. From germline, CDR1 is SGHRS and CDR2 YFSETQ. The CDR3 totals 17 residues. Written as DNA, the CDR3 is TGCGCCAGCAGCTTTGTCGGCGGGGTCGATTCAGTGGAGACCCAGTACTTC. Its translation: CASSFVGGVDSVETQYF.

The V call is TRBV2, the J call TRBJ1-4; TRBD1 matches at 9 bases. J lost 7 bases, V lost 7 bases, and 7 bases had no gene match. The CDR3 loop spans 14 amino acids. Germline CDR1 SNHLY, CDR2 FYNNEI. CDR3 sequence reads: CASMIRDRAEKLFF. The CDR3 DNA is TGTGCCAGCATGATAAGGGACAGGGCTGAAAAACTGTTTTTT. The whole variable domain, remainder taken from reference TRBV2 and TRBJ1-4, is EPEVTQTPSHQVTQMGQEVILRCVPISNHLYFYWYRQILGQKVEFLVSFYNNEISEKSEIFDDQFSVERPDGSNFTLKIRSTKLEDSAMYFCASMIRDRAEKLFFGSGTQLSVL.

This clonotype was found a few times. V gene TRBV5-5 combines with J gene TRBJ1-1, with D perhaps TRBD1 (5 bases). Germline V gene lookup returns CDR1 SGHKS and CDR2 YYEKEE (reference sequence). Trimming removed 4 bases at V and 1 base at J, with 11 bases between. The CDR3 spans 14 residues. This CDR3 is CASSLPQGNTEAFF. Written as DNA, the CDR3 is TGTGCCAGCAGCCTCCCGCAGGGGAACACTGAAGCTTTCTTT.

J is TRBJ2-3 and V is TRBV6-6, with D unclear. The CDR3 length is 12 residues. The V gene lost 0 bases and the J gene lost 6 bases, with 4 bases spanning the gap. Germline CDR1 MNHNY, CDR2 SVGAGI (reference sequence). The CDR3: CASSYSLDTQYF. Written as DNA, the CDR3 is TGTGCCAGCAGTTACTCCCTGGATACGCAGTATTTT.

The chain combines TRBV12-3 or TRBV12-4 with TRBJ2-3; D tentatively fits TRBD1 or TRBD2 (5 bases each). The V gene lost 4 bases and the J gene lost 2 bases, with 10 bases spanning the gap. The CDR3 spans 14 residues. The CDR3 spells CASSSGTITDTQYF. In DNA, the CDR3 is TGTGCCAGCAGTTCCGGGACGATCACAGATACGCAGTATTTT.

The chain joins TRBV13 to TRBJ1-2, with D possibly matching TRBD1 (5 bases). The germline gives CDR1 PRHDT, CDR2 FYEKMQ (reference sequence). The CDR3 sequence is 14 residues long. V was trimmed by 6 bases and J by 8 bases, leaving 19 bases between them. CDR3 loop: CASSVSYGGEGYTF. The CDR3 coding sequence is TGTGCCAGCAGTGTCTCGTATGGGGGAGAGGGCTACACCTTC. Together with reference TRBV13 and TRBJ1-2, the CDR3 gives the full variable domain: AAGVIQSPRHLIKEKRETATLKCYPIPRHDTVYWYQQGPGQDPQFLISFYEKMQSDKGSIPDRFSAQQFSDYHSELNMSSLELGDSALYFCASSVSYGGEGYTFGSGTRLTVV.

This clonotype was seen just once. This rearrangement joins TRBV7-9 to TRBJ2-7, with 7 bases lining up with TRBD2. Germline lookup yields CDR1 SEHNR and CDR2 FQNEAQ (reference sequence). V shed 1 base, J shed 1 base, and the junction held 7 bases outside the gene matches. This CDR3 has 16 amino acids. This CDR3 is CASSLVVGRPSYEQYF. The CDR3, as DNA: TGTGCCAGCAGCTTAGTAGTCGGGAGGCCTTCCTACGAGCAGTACTTC.

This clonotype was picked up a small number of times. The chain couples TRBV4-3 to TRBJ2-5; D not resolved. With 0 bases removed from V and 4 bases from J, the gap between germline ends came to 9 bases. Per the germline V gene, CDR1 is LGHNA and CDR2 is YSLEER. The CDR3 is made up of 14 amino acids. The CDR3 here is CASSQDWTVETQYF. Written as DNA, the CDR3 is TGCGCCAGCAGCCAAGATTGGACGGTAGAGACCCAGTACTTC.

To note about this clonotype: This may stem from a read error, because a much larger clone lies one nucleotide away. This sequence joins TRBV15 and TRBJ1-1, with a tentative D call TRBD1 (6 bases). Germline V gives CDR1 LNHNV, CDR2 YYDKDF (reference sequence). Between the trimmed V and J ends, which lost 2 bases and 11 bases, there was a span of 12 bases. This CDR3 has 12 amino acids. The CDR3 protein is CATSRTGGKAFF. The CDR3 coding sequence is TGTGCCACCAGCAGAACGGGGGGCAAGGCTTTCTTT.

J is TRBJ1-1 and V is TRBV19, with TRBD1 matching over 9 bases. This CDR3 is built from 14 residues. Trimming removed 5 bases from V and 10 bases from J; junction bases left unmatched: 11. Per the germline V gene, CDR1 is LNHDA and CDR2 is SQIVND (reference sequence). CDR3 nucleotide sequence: TGTGCCAGTAGTGTCCTCACAGGGGGCAGTGGAGCTTTCTTT. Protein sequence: CASSVLTGGSGAFF.

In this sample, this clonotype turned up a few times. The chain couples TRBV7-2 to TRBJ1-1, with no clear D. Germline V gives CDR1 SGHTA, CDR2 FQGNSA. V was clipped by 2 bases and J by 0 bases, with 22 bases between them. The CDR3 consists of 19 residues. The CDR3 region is CASSLMGRTSGTMNTEAFF. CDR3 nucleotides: TGTGCCAGCAGCTTAATGGGCCGCACCTCCGGTACCATGAACACTGAAGCTTTCTTT. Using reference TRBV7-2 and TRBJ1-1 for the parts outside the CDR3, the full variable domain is GAGVSQSPSNKVTEKGKDVELRCDPISGHTALYWYRQSLGQGLEFLIYFQGNSAPDKSGLPSDRFSAERTGGSVSTLTIQRTQQEDSAVYLCASSLMGRTSGTMNTEAFFGQGTRLTVV.